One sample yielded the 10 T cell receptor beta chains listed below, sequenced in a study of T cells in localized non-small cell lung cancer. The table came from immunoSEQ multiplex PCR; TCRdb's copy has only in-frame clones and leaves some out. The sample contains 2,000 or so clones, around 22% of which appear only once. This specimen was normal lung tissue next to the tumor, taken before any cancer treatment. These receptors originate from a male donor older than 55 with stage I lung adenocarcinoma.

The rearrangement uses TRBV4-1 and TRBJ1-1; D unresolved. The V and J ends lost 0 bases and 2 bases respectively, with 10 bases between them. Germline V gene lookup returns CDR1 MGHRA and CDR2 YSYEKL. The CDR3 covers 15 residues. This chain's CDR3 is CASSQDHKGNTEAFF. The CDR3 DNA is TGCGCCAGCAGCCAAGATCACAAGGGTAACACTGAAGCTTTCTTT.

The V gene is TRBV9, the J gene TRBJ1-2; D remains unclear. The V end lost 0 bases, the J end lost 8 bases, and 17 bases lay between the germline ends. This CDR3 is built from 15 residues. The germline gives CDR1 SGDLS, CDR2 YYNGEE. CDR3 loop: CASSVVESGSMGYTF. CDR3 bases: TGTGCCAGCAGCGTAGTCGAAAGCGGATCTATGGGCTACACCTTC.

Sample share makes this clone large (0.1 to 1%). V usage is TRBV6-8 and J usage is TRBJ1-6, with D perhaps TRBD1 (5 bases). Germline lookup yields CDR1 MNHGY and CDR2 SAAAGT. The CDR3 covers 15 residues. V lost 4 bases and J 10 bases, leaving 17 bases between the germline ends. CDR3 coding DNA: TGTGCCAGCAGTTTGGAAATCGGGGGTAGGTCACCCCTCCACTTT. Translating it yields CASSLEIGGRSPLHF.

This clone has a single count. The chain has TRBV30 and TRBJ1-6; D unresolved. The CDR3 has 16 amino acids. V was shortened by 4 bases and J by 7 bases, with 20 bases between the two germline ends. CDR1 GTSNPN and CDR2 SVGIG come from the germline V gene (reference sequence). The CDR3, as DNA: TGTGCCTGGACCACGGGGATGGGAGATCGGAATTCACCCCTCCACTTT. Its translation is CAWTTGMGDRNSPLHF.

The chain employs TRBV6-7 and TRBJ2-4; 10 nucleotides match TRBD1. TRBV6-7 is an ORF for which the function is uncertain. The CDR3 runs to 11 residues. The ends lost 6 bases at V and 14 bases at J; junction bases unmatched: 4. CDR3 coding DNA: TGTGCCAGCAGAGGAGGGACAGGGGAGTACTTC. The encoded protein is CASRGGTGEYF.

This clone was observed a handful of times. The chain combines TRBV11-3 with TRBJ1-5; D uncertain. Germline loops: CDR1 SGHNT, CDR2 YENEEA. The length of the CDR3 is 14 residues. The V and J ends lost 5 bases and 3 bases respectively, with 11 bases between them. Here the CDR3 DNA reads TGTGCCAGCAGCCCCGGACCGCTCAATCAGCCCCAGCATTTT. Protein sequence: CASSPGPLNQPQHF.

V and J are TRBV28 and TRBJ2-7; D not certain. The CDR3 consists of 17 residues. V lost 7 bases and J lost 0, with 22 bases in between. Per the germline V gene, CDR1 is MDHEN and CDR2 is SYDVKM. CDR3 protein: CASTSIKAVESSYEQYF. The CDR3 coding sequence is TGTGCCAGCACCTCAATCAAGGCGGTTGAGAGCTCCTACGAGCAGTACTTC.

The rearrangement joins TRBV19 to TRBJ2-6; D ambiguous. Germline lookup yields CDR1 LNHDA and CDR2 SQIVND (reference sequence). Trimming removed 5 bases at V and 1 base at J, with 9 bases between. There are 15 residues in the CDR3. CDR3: CASSPGRSGANVLTF. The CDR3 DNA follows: TGTGCCAGTAGTCCCGGACGGTCTGGGGCCAACGTCCTGACTTTC.

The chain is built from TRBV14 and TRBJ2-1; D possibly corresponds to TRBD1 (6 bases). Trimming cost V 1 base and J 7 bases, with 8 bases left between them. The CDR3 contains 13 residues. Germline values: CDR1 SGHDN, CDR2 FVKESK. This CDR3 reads CASSQGGLNEQFF. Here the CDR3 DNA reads TGTGCCAGCAGCCAAGGGGGGCTGAATGAGCAGTTCTTC.

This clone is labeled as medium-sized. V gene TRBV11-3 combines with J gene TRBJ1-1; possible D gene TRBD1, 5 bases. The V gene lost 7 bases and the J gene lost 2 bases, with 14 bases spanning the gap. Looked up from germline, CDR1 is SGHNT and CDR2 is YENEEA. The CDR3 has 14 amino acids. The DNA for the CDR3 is TGTGCCAGCAACCCGGGGGGGATCAACACTGAAGCTTTCTTT. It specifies CASNPGGINTEAFF. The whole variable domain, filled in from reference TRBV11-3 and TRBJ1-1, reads EAGVVQSPRYKIIEKKQPVAFWCNPISGHNTLYWYLQNLGQGPELLIRYENEEAVDDSQLPKDRFSAERLKGVDSTLKIQPAELGDSAVYLCASNPGGINTEAFFGQGTRLTVV.